Listed below are T cell receptor beta chains from one sample, sequenced in a study of blood T cell repertoires in COVID-19. TCRdb's table, derived via immunoSEQ multiplex PCR, lists solely in-frame clones and lacks some. The table lists hundreds of thousands of clones, approximately 91% of them singletons. Input material: PBMCs or T cells enriched from blood (not recorded which). All receptors come from a woman aged 18-30 years who had been exposed to COVID-19. The CDR3 runs from the conserved cysteine through the conserved F or W. The order of the fields is D gene, V gene, J gene, clone size, CDR3 DNA, CDR3 protein. A D gene is named only where the DNA matches it firmly. Some rows mark clone size as missing; the rest say once, few, many or name a class of expanded clone.

D: TRBD2
V: TRBV5-6
J: TRBJ2-1
size: NA
DNA: TGTGCCAGCAGCTTGGGCGGGGGTCCCTACAATGAGCAGTTCTTC
CDR3: CASSLGGGPYNEQFF

D: TRBD2
V: TRBV7-2
J: TRBJ2-3
size: NA
DNA: TGTGCCAGCAGCTTAGGATCCGGGACTAGTAGTTTGAATACGCAGTATTTT
CDR3: CASSLGSGTSSLNTQYF

D: NA
V: TRBV13
J: TRBJ1-1
size: NA
DNA: TGTGCCAGCAGCTATCTCCCAGAGGGCACTGAAGCTTTCTTT
CDR3: CASSYLPEGTEAFF

D: NA
V: TRBV7-9
J: TRBJ2-7
size: once
DNA: TGTGCCAGCAGCTTACTGGCAGACTACTACGAGCAGTACTTC
CDR3: CASSLLADYYEQYF

D: TRBD1
V: TRBV14
J: TRBJ1-1
size: NA
DNA: TGTGCCAGCAGCCAGGCCAGGGGGCGCGAGACTGAAGCTTTCTTT
CDR3: CASSQARGRETEAFF

D: NA
V: TRBV29-1
J: TRBJ2-1
size: once
DNA: TGCAGCGTTGGTGACCCAGGAAGCTCCTACAATGAGCAGTTCTTC
CDR3: CSVGDPGSSYNEQFF

D: NA
V: TRBV2
J: TRBJ2-1
size: NA
DNA: TGTGCCAGCAGTGAAGGGAGGGCGGATGAGCAGTTCTTC
CDR3: CASSEGRADEQFF

D: NA
V: TRBV6-1
J: TRBJ2-7
size: NA
DNA: TGTGCCAGCAGTGAAGGAGGGGGGGCGAACTACGAGCAGTACTTC
CDR3: CASSEGGGANYEQYF

D: NA
V: TRBV20-1
J: TRBJ2-7
size: NA
DNA: TGCAGTGCTAGTTACGGCGGCCCCTACGAGCAGTACTTC
CDR3: CSASYGGPYEQYF

D: NA
V: TRBV30
J: TRBJ1-5
size: NA
DNA: TGTGCCTGGAGGGGACAAGGGGCCGTCCAGCCCCAGCATTTT
CDR3: CAWRGQGAVQPQHF

D: TRBD2
V: TRBV30
J: TRBJ2-7
size: many
DNA: TGTGCCTGGAGTGCTTTTAGCGGGATGTACGAGCAGTACTTC
CDR3: CAWSAFSGMYEQYF

D: TRBD1
V: TRBV19
J: TRBJ1-3
size: NA
DNA: TGTGCCAGTACCCGCTCGGACGGGACAGGGGCTGGAAACACCATATATTTT
CDR3: CASTRSDGTGAGNTIYF

D: TRBD1
V: TRBV28
J: TRBJ2-5
size: NA
DNA: TGTGCCAGCAGCGGACAGGGGGGGAGAGAGACCCAGTACTTC
CDR3: CASSGQGGRETQYF

D: TRBD1
V: TRBV6-5
J: TRBJ2-7
size: NA
DNA: TGTGCCAGCAGTTACTCCCCTGGGACAGGGGCCTACGAGCAGTACTTC
CDR3: CASSYSPGTGAYEQYF

D: TRBD2
V: TRBV7-3
J: TRBJ2-3
size: NA
DNA: TGTGCCAGCAGCTTAACGGTCGGGGGGGCAATAGATACGCAGTATTTT
CDR3: CASSLTVGGAIDTQYF

D: TRBD1
V: TRBV6-5
J: TRBJ2-1
size: NA
DNA: TGTGCCAGCAGCCGGGACAGGGGCCATGAGCAGTTCTTC
CDR3: CASSRDRGHEQFF

D: NA
V: TRBV5-1
J: TRBJ2-1
size: NA
DNA: TGCGCCAGCAGCTTGCCCGACAATGAGCAGTTCTTC
CDR3: CASSLPDNEQFF

D: TRBD1
V: TRBV6-2/TRBV6-3
J: TRBJ2-1
size: many
DNA: TGTGCCAGCAGCTCTACAGGGGGCCGTTCCCTCCAAGCCTACAATGAGCAGTTCTTC
CDR3: CASSSTGGRSLQAYNEQFF

D: NA
V: TRBV2
J: TRBJ2-5
size: once
DNA: TGTGCCAGCAGTGCGATGGGACTTCCACAAGAGACCCAGTACTTC
CDR3: CASSAMGLPQETQYF

D: NA
V: TRBV28
J: TRBJ1-1
size: NA
DNA: TGTGCCAGTTTGGTCTCAGGTATGAACACTGAAGCTTTCTTT
CDR3: CASLVSGMNTEAFF

D: NA
V: TRBV28
J: TRBJ1-3
size: few
DNA: TGTGCCAGCAGGGGGGGGGCTGCCGGAAACACCATATATTTT
CDR3: CASRGGAAGNTIYF

D: NA
V: TRBV23-1
J: TRBJ1-6
size: NA
DNA: TGCGCCAGCAGTCAAGCGCGCCCCACAGGTCGTTCACCCCTCCACTTT
CDR3: CASSQARPTGRSPLHF

D: TRBD1
V: TRBV27
J: TRBJ2-2
size: NA
DNA: TGTGCCAGCAGTTTAATGGCAGGGGGATACACCGGGGAGCTGTTTTTT
CDR3: CASSLMAGGYTGELFF

D: TRBD2
V: TRBV27
J: TRBJ2-7
size: NA
DNA: TGTGCCAGCAGTGCACTGTGGGGGGGTAAAGTCTACGAGCAGTACTTC
CDR3: CASSALWGGKVYEQYF

D: TRBD1
V: TRBV13
J: TRBJ2-2
size: NA
DNA: TGTGCCAGCAGCAAACCGGGACAGGTGAACACCGGGGAGCTGTTTTTT
CDR3: CASSKPGQVNTGELFF

D: NA
V: TRBV6-1
J: TRBJ2-1
size: NA
DNA: TGTGCCAGCCGTGACAGAAGCTCCTACAATGAGCAGTTCTTC
CDR3: CASRDRSSYNEQFF

D: NA
V: TRBV2
J: TRBJ2-1
size: once
DNA: TGTGCCAGCACGGGGAAGATAGAGCAGTTCTTC
CDR3: CASTGKIEQFF

D: NA
V: TRBV21-1
J: TRBJ1-6
size: once
DNA: TGTGCCAGCAGCAAAAACAGGGGCTATAATTCACCCCTCCACTTT
CDR3: CASSKNRGYNSPLHF

D: NA
V: TRBV28
J: TRBJ1-5
size: NA
DNA: TGTGCCAGCAGTCCCGACGGGGGCAATCAGCCCCAGCATTTT
CDR3: CASSPDGGNQPQHF

D: NA
V: TRBV28
J: TRBJ1-2
size: NA
DNA: TGTGCCAGCAACTTGGGTGGGGTAGCGGGCTATGGCTACACCTTC
CDR3: CASNLGGVAGYGYTF

D: TRBD2
V: TRBV5-1
J: TRBJ2-1
size: NA
DNA: TGCGCCAGCTATCCTAGCGGGAGAAACAATGAGCAGTTCTTC
CDR3: CASYPSGRNNEQFF

D: NA
V: TRBV24-1
J: TRBJ1-1
size: NA
DNA: TGTGCCACCAGTGAAACAAGGGGCACTGAAGCTTTCTTT
CDR3: CATSETRGTEAFF

D: TRBD2
V: TRBV5-1
J: TRBJ2-1
size: NA
DNA: TGCGCCAGCAGCCAGGATACGGGACTAGCGGGCCGCAATGAGCAGTTCTTC
CDR3: CASSQDTGLAGRNEQFF